This T cell receptor beta chain was sequenced during a study of human T cells and chemical hapten exposure. For the study at large: Doses of diphenylcyclopropenone went to the patients' scalps weekly throughout the roughly 24-week study. Patches with 0.01% DPC went on the upper back, and the tests were read at 6 days.

V shed 1 base, J shed 7 bases, and the junction held 4 bases outside the gene matches. Germline V gene sequence: CDR1 MDHEN, CDR2 SYDVKM. The CDR3 extends over 14 amino acids. Time point reported: pre-sensitization, week 0. Documented treatment: therapeutic diphenylcyclopropenone sensitization with weekly scalp DPC. Single cDNA molecules in the library carried unique molecular identifiers attached during preparation. TCRdb processed the RACE reads anew with MiXCR; each CDR3 protein has one entry. In the table there are 85,000 to 120,000 distinct CDR3 sequences, around 12% of which are singletons. This sequence originates from a woman between 50 and 59 years old with alopecia areata. Some clones in this sample may be carry-over from other donors' samples. This chain uses TRBV28 with TRBJ1-5, with TRBD1 identical over 7 bases. The material sequenced was whole blood, taken in connection with sensitization to the hapten diphenylcyclopropenone (DPC). CDR3 sequence: CASSLFRGRQPQHF. In DNA, the CDR3 is TGTGCCAGCAGTTTATTTAGGGGGCGGCAGCCCCAGCATTTT.